These 21 T cell receptor beta chains came from one sample sequenced in a study of blood T cell repertoires in COVID-19. The repertoire was sequenced with immunoSEQ multiplex PCR; TCRdb's copy has only in-frame clones and lacks some. The table lists some 300,000 clones, approximately 86% of them singletons, with around 14% in the top ten. The sample was peripheral blood. The receptors come from a woman in her seventies with COVID-19, enrolled during active disease.

This chain links TRBV6-1 with TRBJ2-7, with TRBD1 matching 7 bases. The CDR3 extends over 15 amino acids. The germline CDR1 and CDR2 sequences are MNHNS and SASEGT. The junction had 7 bases not matched to a gene; V was cut back by 2 bases and J by 3 bases. CDR3 loop: CASSEWAGGNYEQYF. The CDR3 bases are TGTGCCAGCAGTGAATGGGCAGGGGGAAACTACGAGCAGTACTTC.

CDR3 in amino acids: CASSDRGHNEKLFF. The CDR3 DNA is TGTGCCAGTAGTGACAGGGGTCATAATGAAAAACTGTTTTTT. V gene TRBV19 combines with J gene TRBJ1-4, with 8 bases aligning to TRBD1. The CDR3 consists of 14 residues. CDR1 LNHDA and CDR2 SQIVND come from the germline V gene (reference sequence). V was pared by 5 bases and J by 4 bases, with 3 bases of the junction left unmatched.

The V call is TRBV4-2, the J call TRBJ1-3; 7 bases map to TRBD1. J gave up 2 bases and V 0 bases, and 1 base lay outside the gene matches. This CDR3 comprises 15 residues. Germline CDR1 LGHNA, CDR2 YNFKEQ. The chain's CDR3 is CASSQDQGAGNTIYF. CDR3 nucleotides: TGTGCCAGCAGCCAAGATCAGGGGGCTGGAAACACCATATATTTT.

This chain connects TRBV7-2 to TRBJ2-5; D might be TRBD2 (5 bases). Germline V gives CDR1 SGHTA, CDR2 FQGNSA. Trimming removed 5 bases at V and 5 bases at J, with 18 bases between. The CDR3 is 15 residues long. The CDR3: CASSPGLSSGETQYF. CDR3 in DNA: TGTGCCAGCAGCCCAGGACTGTCGAGTGGGGAGACCCAGTACTTC.

The genes are TRBV6-5 and TRBJ1-2, with D maybe TRBD1 (5 bases). The V end lost 5 bases, the J end lost 0 bases, and 13 bases lay between the germline ends. The CDR3 covers 15 residues. Germline V gene data show CDR1 as MNHEY and CDR2 as SVGAGI. Here the CDR3 reads CASSPLRGANYGYTF. The CDR3 DNA sequence: TGTGCCAGCAGTCCGCTGCGGGGGGCTAACTATGGCTACACCTTC.

This chain connects TRBV28 to TRBJ2-5, with D maybe TRBD1 (5 bases). CDR3 length: 13 residues. The V end lost 10 bases, the J end lost 4 bases, and 16 bases lay between the germline ends. CDR1 is MDHEN, CDR2 SYDVKM, per germline. As DNA, the CDR3 is TGTGCCATAACGCGGACAATGGTAGAGACCCAGTACTTC. Translated: CAITRTMVETQYF.

The chain carries TRBV9 and TRBJ2-5; TRBD2 might be the D (5 bases). There are 15 residues in the CDR3. Germline lookup yields CDR1 SGDLS and CDR2 YYNGEE. Trimming pared 0 bases from V and 5 bases from J, leaving 14 bases between. CDR3 coding DNA: TGTGCCAGCAGCGTAGTAGGGAGATCCACGGAGACCCAGTACTTC. Translated, it gives CASSVVGRSTETQYF.

This clone turned up a few times. The chain recombines TRBV7-2 with TRBJ2-3; no clear D gene. The CDR3 has 10 amino acids. The V gene's germline CDR1 is SGHTA and CDR2 FQGNSA. Between the trimmed V and J ends, which lost 4 bases and 9 bases, there was a span of 5 bases. CDR3 DNA: TGTGCCAGCAGCTCCCTCACGCAGTATTTT. Protein product: CASSSLTQYF.

This clone is a singleton in its sample. The same CDR3 is also encoded by other DNA sequences in this sample. The chain joins TRBV24-1 to TRBJ2-7; possibly TRBD1 for D (5 bases). Between the trimmed V and J ends, which lost 3 bases and 3 bases, there was a span of 8 bases. The CDR3 is 13 residues long. The germline V gene has CDR1 KGHDR and CDR2 SFDVKD. The chain's CDR3 is CATSDSQGYEQYF. As DNA, the CDR3 is TGTGCCACCAGTGATAGTCAGGGCTACGAGCAGTACTTC.

In this sample, this clone turned up once. The rearrangement uses TRBV7-8 and TRBJ1-5; 7 bases fit TRBD1. After removal of 2 bases from V and 4 bases from J, the junction contained 14 bases not matched to a gene. Germline V gene data show CDR1 as SGHVS and CDR2 as FQNEAQ. The CDR3 consists of 18 residues. CDR3 residues: CASSLSLSETGMNQPQHF. The CDR3 DNA reads as TGTGCCAGCAGCTTAAGTCTATCCGAGACAGGGATGAATCAGCCCCAGCATTTT.

The J gene is TRBJ2-3, the V gene TRBV2; no firm D call. CDR1 and CDR2 from the germline V gene are SNHLY and FYNNEI. CDR3 length: 14 residues. The V end lost 1 base, the J end lost 4 bases, and 9 bases lay between the germline ends. The CDR3 sequence is CASSEGREADTQYF. CDR3 DNA sequence: TGTGCCAGCAGTGAAGGCCGTGAGGCAGATACGCAGTATTTT.

The CDR3 spells CSVEAGSVETQYF. The CDR3 DNA sequence: TGCAGCGTTGAAGCGGGGTCAGTTGAGACCCAGTACTTC. The rearrangement uses TRBV29-1 and TRBJ2-5; tentative D call: TRBD2 (5 bases). The V and J ends lost 1 base and 5 bases respectively, with 11 bases between them. The CDR3 has 13 amino acids. Per germline, CDR1 SQVTM and CDR2 ANQGSEA.

The chain combines TRBV7-2 with TRBJ1-5; D is unclear. Germline loops: CDR1 SGHTA, CDR2 FQGNSA. The CDR3 has 14 amino acids. V was trimmed by 4 bases and J by 3 bases, leaving 10 bases between them. The DNA for the CDR3 is TGTGCCAGCAGCTCCCCCGAGGTCAATCAGCCCCAGCATTTT. Protein product: CASSSPEVNQPQHF.

The chain joins TRBV9 to TRBJ1-4; D remains ambiguous. Germline CDR1 is SGDLS and CDR2 is YYNGEE. V was trimmed by 1 base and J by 0 bases, leaving 7 bases between them. This CDR3 has 15 residues. The CDR3 region is CASSVSPTTNEKLFF. The CDR3 DNA follows: TGTGCCAGCAGCGTATCCCCCACAACTAATGAAAAACTGTTTTTT.

The chain combines TRBV5-4 with TRBJ2-5; no firm D call. CDR1 and CDR2 from the germline V gene are SGHNT and YYREEE (reference sequence). This CDR3 is built from 10 residues. V shed 4 bases and J shed 7 bases, with 5 bases lying between them. The CDR3 DNA follows: TGTGCCAGCAGCATCGGGACCCAGTACTTC. Protein: CASSIGTQYF. The variable domain in full, with the rest retrieved from reference TRBV5-4 and TRBJ2-5, is ETGVTQSPTHLIKTRGQQVTLRCSSQSGHNTVSWYQQALGQGPQFIFQYYREEENGRGNFPPRFSGLQFPNYSSELNVNALELDDSALYLCASSIGTQYFGPGTRLLVL.

This clone occurred once. The chain has TRBV3-1 (or the pseudogene TRBV3-2) and TRBJ2-2; TRBD2 aligns across 7 bases. Germline-derived CDR1 and CDR2 are LGHDT and YNNKEL (reference sequence). The CDR3 runs to 17 residues. V was clipped by 3 bases and J by 5 bases; unmatched bases: 12. This CDR3 is CASSHFGSGGVTGELFF. DNA for the CDR3: TGTGCCAGCAGCCATTTTGGTTCTGGGGGGGTTACCGGGGAGCTGTTTTTT.

The V call is TRBV4-3, the J call TRBJ1-5, with D perhaps matching TRBD1 (6 bases). The germline V and J ends were trimmed by 2 bases and 4 bases, with 9 bases remaining between them. Looked up from germline, CDR1 is LGHNA and CDR2 is YSLEER. This CDR3 is 14 amino acids long. The CDR3 is CASSQYQGNQPQHF. The CDR3, as DNA: TGCGCCAGCAGCCAATATCAGGGGAATCAGCCCCAGCATTTT.

This chain joins TRBV7-8 and TRBJ2-7; D is unresolved. Trimming removed 1 base from V and 2 bases from J, with 6 bases in between. CDR3 length equals 13 residues. Germline V gene data show CDR1 as SGHVS and CDR2 as FQNEAQ. The CDR3 region is CASSLGETYEQYF. Here the CDR3 DNA reads TGTGCCAGCAGCTTAGGCGAGACCTACGAGCAGTACTTC.

This sequence joins TRBV6-4 and TRBJ2-3; no clear D gene. The CDR3 has 13 residues. Trimming removed 2 bases from V and 4 bases from J, with 7 bases in between. The germline V gene encodes CDR1 MRHNA and CDR2 SNTAGT. For the CDR3, the DNA is TGTGCCAGCAGTGACGAGGTATCAGATACGCAGTATTTT. This codes for CASSDEVSDTQYF.

This chain connects TRBV7-2 to TRBJ2-2; TRBD1 aligns across 8 bases. CDR3 size: 15 residues. V dropped 5 bases and J dropped 4; count of bases not matched to a gene: 6. CDR1 is SGHTA and CDR2 is FQGNSA in the germline V gene. In nucleotides, the CDR3 is TGTGCCAGCAGCCTATGGACAGGGACCACCGGGGAGCTGTTTTTT. This gives the protein CASSLWTGTTGELFF.

V usage is TRBV13 and J usage is TRBJ1-2, with D unclear. V lost 0 bases and J 3 bases, leaving 5 bases between the germline ends. The CDR3 loop spans 13 amino acids. CDR1 is PRHDT and CDR2 is FYEKMQ in the germline V gene (reference sequence). CDR3 in amino acids: CASSLGSYYGYTF. CDR3 DNA sequence: TGTGCCAGCAGCTTAGGCAGTTACTATGGCTACACCTTC. The variable domain in full, completed from reference TRBV13 and TRBJ1-2, reads AAGVIQSPRHLIKEKRETATLKCYPIPRHDTVYWYQQGPGQDPQFLISFYEKMQSDKGSIPDRFSAQQFSDYHSELNMSSLELGDSALYFCASSLGSYYGYTFGSGTRLTVV.